This T cell receptor beta chain was recorded in a study of blood T cells in healthy people across ages. Primers used in a second PCR of roughly 6 to 12 cycles were a sample-barcoded 5' primer and a J-beta primer mix. A template-switch adaptor with 12 random nucleotides tagged each cDNA molecule. TCRdb re-analysed the 5' RACE reads in MiXCR, keeping a single row per CDR3 protein. The sample holds 780,000 or so distinct CDR3 sequences, about 55% seen once. Study-level points and caveats: Estimated diversity that came from one million T cells was considered an underestimate.

Each donor's blood draw was approximately 10 milliliters of peripheral blood. About this clonotype: Its antigen is unidentified.

The CDR3 has 15 residues. Unmatched junction bases numbered 10, after V lost 6 bases and J lost 3 bases. From germline, CDR1 is MGHRA and CDR2 YSYEKL. The sequence was obtained from an elderly man in good health. Sequencing was done on a sample of blood. The chain links TRBV4-1 to TRBJ1-2; 7 positions agree with TRBD1. The CDR3 loop reads CASSHKGAGDYGYTF. The CDR3 coding sequence is TGCGCCAGCAGTCATAAGGGGGCGGGGGACTATGGCTACACCTTC.